Listed here are 7 T cell receptor beta chains from one sample, sequenced in a study of neurological immune-mediated disorders. Described time point: longitudinal time-point 1 (baseline). TCRdb used MiXCR to reprocess the 5' RACE reads, holding one entry per CDR3 protein. Among around 71,000 distinct CDR3 sequences listed, roughly an eighth were seen once. The sample taken for sequencing was PBMCs. The receptors stem from a female donor with HTLV-1-associated myelopathy (HAM/TSP).

This clonotype was detected ten times or more. The rearrangement links TRBV5-6 to TRBJ2-7; D is perhaps TRBD2 (6 bases). The ends were cut back, 4 bases at V and 2 bases at J, with 16 bases in the middle. The germline CDR1 and CDR2 sequences are SGHDT and YYEEEE. CDR3 size: 15 residues. The CDR3 region is CASSRVSAGPYEQYF. The CDR3 DNA reads as TGTGCCAGCAGCCGCGTGTCGGCGGGGCCCTACGAGCAGTACTTC.

This clonotype was seen repeatedly, ten times or more. This sequence joins TRBV4-3 and TRBJ2-1; D may be TRBD2 (7 bases). This CDR3 spans 16 amino acids. CDR1 LGHNA and CDR2 YSLEER come from the germline V gene. V was shortened by 0 bases and J by 4 bases, with 13 bases between the two germline ends. CDR3 DNA: TGCGCCAGCAGCCAAGATGGGGGGGCCACTTACAATGAGCAGTTCTTC. Its protein product is CASSQDGGATYNEQFF.

At least ten counts were recorded for this clonotype. The chain recombines TRBV27 with TRBJ1-5; weak D call: TRBD1 (6 bases). Germline CDR1 MNHEY, CDR2 SMNVEV (reference sequence). V was cut by 3 bases and J by 5 bases, with 11 bases left in between. The CDR3 length is 14 residues. The CDR3 here is CASSFQGTDQPQHF. The CDR3 nucleotides read TGTGCCAGCAGTTTTCAGGGGACGGATCAGCCCCAGCATTTT.

To note about this clonotype: A read error is possible here, since a much larger clone lies one base away. This chain joins TRBV12-3 or TRBV12-4 and TRBJ2-7; 8 bases map to TRBD1. The CDR3 has 12 residues. The CDR3 DNA follows: TGTGTCAGCAGAACAGGGGGCTACGAGCAGTACTTC. Residues: CVSRTGGYEQYF.

This clonotype was seen many times. The chain couples TRBV9 to TRBJ1-1; D is uncertain. The germline gives CDR1 SGDLS, CDR2 YYNGEE. V lost 0 bases to trimming and J lost 4 bases, with 4 bases between them. CDR3 length: 12 residues. The CDR3 loop is CASSVGGTEAFF. The DNA for the CDR3 is TGTGCCAGCAGCGTAGGGGGCACTGAAGCTTTCTTT.

The chain is built from TRBV28 and TRBJ2-2, with D uncertain. V was trimmed by 6 bases and J by 8 bases, leaving 10 bases between them. Germline assignment: CDR1 MDHEN and CDR2 SYDVKM. The CDR3 totals 12 residues. The CDR3 spells CASRDYGGELFF. DNA for the CDR3: TGTGCCAGCAGGGATTATGGAGGGGAGCTGTTTTTT.

This clonotype was picked up many times. V usage is TRBV4-2 and J usage is TRBJ2-7; perhaps TRBD2 as D (6 bases). The CDR3 spans 15 residues. The germline CDR1 and CDR2 sequences are LGHNA and YNFKEQ. V gave up 4 bases and J gave up 2 bases, with 15 bases separating them. As DNA, the CDR3 is TGTGCCAGCAGCCGCGGGACCTCCACCGCCTACGAGCAGTACTTC. As protein: CASSRGTSTAYEQYF.